These 17 T cell receptor beta chains share one sample of origin, sequenced in a study of shared clonotypes between healthy human individuals. Some clones are missing from TCRdb's copy, which holds only in-frame ones; the method was immunoSEQ multiplex PCR. Altogether some 2,400,000 clones are present, around 95% being singletons, with the ten largest covering around 0.13%. Sequencing was performed on naive CD4+ T cells sorted from blood. Documented subset: CD45RA+ positively selected. The receptors shown here come from a man between 18 and 35 years old in good health.

The rearrangement joins TRBV2 to TRBJ1-2; the D gene is possibly TRBD1 (6 bases). The CDR3 sequence is 13 residues long. In germline, CDR1 is SNHLY, CDR2 FYNNEI. The V end was cut by 6 bases, the J end by 5 bases, with 13 bases between. The CDR3 here is CASRKDRTYGYTF. The DNA of the CDR3 is TGTGCCAGCAGGAAAGACAGGACATATGGCTACACCTTC.

This chain joins TRBV10-2 and TRBJ2-3, with 14 bases that match TRBD2. The trim removed 6 bases at V and 0 bases at J, leaving 5 bases unmatched. Germline V lookup: CDR1 WSHSY, CDR2 SAAADI. CDR3 size: 17 residues. For the CDR3, the DNA is TGCGCCAGCAGCAGGACTAGCGGGGGGCGGAGCACAGATACGCAGTATTTT. Encoded protein: CASSRTSGGRSTDTQYF.

This chain connects TRBV4-2 to TRBJ2-1; D may be TRBD2 (6 bases). This CDR3 spans 17 amino acids. Germline CDR1 and CDR2: LGHNA and YNFKEQ. V was clipped by 0 bases and J by 0 bases, with 12 bases between them. In DNA form, the CDR3 reads TGTGCCAGCAGCCAAGACTTAGCGGCAAGCTCCTACAATGAGCAGTTCTTC. Protein product: CASSQDLAASSYNEQFF.

The genes are TRBV6-5 and TRBJ1-3, with TRBD1 identical over 8 bases. The germline CDR1 and CDR2 sequences are MNHEY and SVGAGI. The V gene end was trimmed by 6 bases and the J gene end by 4 bases; junction bases not matched to a gene: 8. CDR3 length: 15 amino acids. CDR3 sequence reads: CASSQDRVGGNTIYF. CDR3 sequence (DNA): TGTGCCAGCAGCCAGGACAGGGTGGGCGGAAACACCATATATTTT.

This chain joins TRBV11-3 and TRBJ2-1; a weak D match, TRBD1 (7 bases). CDR1 SGHNT and CDR2 YENEEA come from the germline V gene. Trimming took off 2 bases at V and 7 bases at J, with 21 bases between the two ends. There are 17 residues in the CDR3. The CDR3 protein is CASSLPQSRQGGNEQFF. Written as DNA, the CDR3 is TGTGCCAGCAGCTTACCCCAATCGAGACAGGGAGGTAATGAGCAGTTCTTC. Based on the CDR3 plus reference TRBV11-3 and TRBJ2-1, the full variable domain is EAGVVQSPRYKIIEKKQPVAFWCNPISGHNTLYWYLQNLGQGPELLIRYENEEAVDDSQLPKDRFSAERLKGVDSTLKIQPAELGDSAVYLCASSLPQSRQGGNEQFFGPGTRLTVL.

The V call is TRBV30, the J call TRBJ1-1; 7 bases agree with TRBD1. Looked up from germline, CDR1 is GTSNPN and CDR2 is SVGIG (reference sequence). There are 14 residues in the CDR3. V shed 1 base, J shed 4 bases, and the junction held 6 bases outside the gene matches. The CDR3 loop is CAWSGGNRGTEAFF. The CDR3 DNA follows: TGTGCCTGGAGTGGTGGCAACAGGGGCACTGAAGCTTTCTTT.

This rearrangement joins TRBV2 to TRBJ1-3; 8 bases align to TRBD1. The CDR3 sequence is 17 residues long. Germline V gives CDR1 SNHLY, CDR2 FYNNEI. V trimming: 6 bases; J trimming: 0 bases; junction bases outside the gene matches: 10. CDR3 in amino acids: CASSMGQVLSSGNTIYF. The CDR3, as DNA: TGTGCCAGCAGCATGGGACAGGTTCTCAGCTCTGGAAACACCATATATTTT.

V gene TRBV9 combines with J gene TRBJ2-4; either TRBD1 or TRBD2 may fit D (5 bases each). V was pared by 0 bases and J by 5 bases, with 6 bases between. There are 13 residues in the CDR3. From germline, CDR1 is SGDLS and CDR2 YYNGEE. The CDR3 bases are TGTGCCAGCAGCGTAGGAGGGGAAAACATTCAGTACTTC. This encodes CASSVGGENIQYF. Based on the CDR3 plus reference TRBV9 and TRBJ2-4, the full variable domain is DSGVTQTPKHLITATGQRVTLRCSPRSGDLSVYWYQQSLDQGLQFLIQYYNGEERAKGNILERFSAQQFPDLHSELNLSSLELGDSALYFCASSVGGENIQYFGAGTRLSVL.

This chain uses TRBV10-3 with TRBJ2-7; either TRBD1 or TRBD2 may supply D (6 bases each). The germline gives CDR1 ENHRY, CDR2 SYGVKD. V was shortened by 3 bases and J by 4 bases, with 13 bases between the two germline ends. The CDR3 totals 14 residues. This CDR3 reads CAISDLAGTYEQYF. In nucleotides, the CDR3 is TGTGCCATCAGTGACCTTGCGGGGACATACGAGCAGTACTTC.

The gene calls are TRBV6-9 and TRBJ1-2; 7 nucleotides agree with TRBD1. Trimming took 3 bases from V and 11 from J; bases not matched to a gene: 12. The germline CDR1 and CDR2 sequences are MNHGY and SVAAGI. The CDR3 contains 14 residues. The DNA for the CDR3 is TGTGCCAGCAGTTACCAGGACAGGCCATATCGGTACACCTTC. Protein: CASSYQDRPYRYTF.

J is TRBJ1-1 and V is TRBV6-1; TRBD1 might be the D (5 bases). Germline V gives CDR1 MNHNS, CDR2 SASEGT. The CDR3 extends over 15 amino acids. Trimming removed 2 bases from V and 3 bases from J, with 13 bases in between. The CDR3 region is CASSEPGQGHTEAFF. The DNA for the CDR3 is TGTGCCAGCAGTGAACCGGGCCAGGGTCACACTGAAGCTTTCTTT.

The chain links TRBV4-1 to TRBJ2-5; TRBD2 matches at 11 bases. J lost 1 base, V lost 4 bases, and 8 bases had no gene match. The CDR3 spans 17 residues. Per germline, CDR1 MGHRA and CDR2 YSYEKL. The CDR3 DNA follows: TGCGCCAGCAGCCCAGGGCTAGCGGGGGGTACCCAAGAGACCCAGTACTTC. Its protein is CASSPGLAGGTQETQYF.

The rearrangement joins TRBV30 to TRBJ1-3, with D unclear. The CDR3 loop spans 11 amino acids. The germline V and J ends were trimmed by 4 bases and 3 bases, with 4 bases remaining between them. Germline CDR1 GTSNPN, CDR2 SVGIG (reference sequence). CDR3 amino acids: CAWMNGNTIYF. The CDR3 region has the DNA TGTGCCTGGATGAATGGAAACACCATATATTTT. Full variable domain (missing parts from reference TRBV30 and TRBJ1-3): SQTIHQWPATLVQPVGSPLSLECTVEGTSNPNLYWYRQAAGRGLQLLFYSVGIGQISSEVPQNLSASRPQDRQFILSSKKLLLSDSGFYLCAWMNGNTIYFGEGSWLTVV.

A note on this clone: Other DNA variants within this sample encode the same CDR3. The rearrangement uses TRBV10-1 and TRBJ1-1; 7 bases fit TRBD1. Germline CDR1 WNHNN, CDR2 SYGVQD (reference sequence). This CDR3 spans 13 amino acids. The V gene end was trimmed by 4 bases and the J gene end by 5 bases; junction bases not matched to a gene: 4. The CDR3 nucleotides are TGCGCCAGCAGTGGCCAGGGGGGTACTGAAGCTTTCTTT. Its translation: CASSGQGGTEAFF.

This clone was observed a few times. The identical CDR3 is also encoded by other nucleotide sequences in the sample. The chain is built from TRBV5-1 and TRBJ1-2; 7 bases align to TRBD1. Per the germline V gene, CDR1 is SGHRS and CDR2 is YFSETQ. Losses at the gene ends were 0 bases for V and 2 bases for J; bases not matched to a gene: 1. This CDR3 has 14 amino acids. CDR3 DNA: TGCGCCAGCAGCTTGGAGGGACAGAACTATGGCTACACCTTC. It encodes CASSLEGQNYGYTF. Looking up the rest from reference TRBV5-1 and TRBJ1-2 gives the full variable domain: KAGVTQTPRYLIKTRGQQVTLSCSPISGHRSVSWYQQTPGQGLQFLFEYFSETQRNKGNFPGRFSGRQFSNSRSEMNVSTLELGDSALYLCASSLEGQNYGYTFGSGTRLTVV.

V usage is TRBV5-8 and J usage is TRBJ1-2; tentative D call: TRBD1 (5 bases). Germline loops: CDR1 SGHTS, CDR2 YDEGEE. The CDR3 loop spans 13 amino acids. The V end lost 0 bases, the J end lost 4 bases, and 7 bases lay between the germline ends. CDR3 in DNA: TGTGCCAGCAGCTTGGGACAGCTCTATGGCTACACCTTC. The encoded protein is CASSLGQLYGYTF.

The rearrangement links TRBV10-3 to TRBJ1-2, with D uncertain. V lost 3 bases and J lost 2, with 13 bases in between. This CDR3 comprises 15 residues. The germline V gene encodes CDR1 ENHRY and CDR2 SYGVKD. CDR3 nucleotide sequence: TGTGCCATCAGTGAAGGTCGCGAGGGAAACTATGGCTACACCTTC. Protein: CAISEGREGNYGYTF.